Below are 9 T cell receptor beta chains sequenced from a single sample in a study of vaccination effects on CD4 cells after COVID-19. Antigen-specific CD4+ T cells were first expanded with viral peptide pools by the ViraFEST assay and only then sequenced. Having been cultured for 9 to 11 days, the cells underwent CD4+ T cell isolation. Assay used: immunoSEQ multiplex PCR; TCRdb lists only in-frame clones, some missing. The top ten hold approximately 1.7% of the sample, which has approximately 82,000 clones, around four fifths seen once. Their recognized antigens are unknown. The input for sequencing was CD4+ T cells from PBMCs cultured with HCoV-229E spike peptides, taken before COVID-19 vaccination. The receptors were gathered from a human donor who received a COVID-19 vaccine.

The V gene is TRBV20-1, the J gene TRBJ1-3; 7 positions match TRBD1. The V gene's germline CDR1 is DFQATT and CDR2 SNEGSKA (reference sequence). The junction had 10 bases not matched to a gene; V was cut back by 3 bases and J by 2 bases. This CDR3 contains 16 residues. The CDR3 spells CSASRGGAFPGNTIYF. The CDR3 coding sequence is TGCAGTGCTAGTAGAGGGGGCGCTTTTCCTGGAAACACCATATATTTT.

This chain joins TRBV19 and TRBJ2-5; possible D gene TRBD1, 5 bases. Germline CDR1 is LNHDA and CDR2 is SQIVND (reference sequence). Deletions cut 5 bases from V and 5 bases from J, with 18 bases between. This CDR3 region has 15 residues. CDR3 protein: CASSSRQLAKETQYF. The CDR3 region has the DNA TGTGCCAGTAGTTCCCGACAGCTCGCTAAGGAGACCCAGTACTTC.

The chain links TRBV29-1 to TRBJ1-3; no definite D call. Looked up from germline, CDR1 is SQVTM and CDR2 is ANQGSEA. V was shortened by 3 bases and J by 0 bases, with 6 bases between the two germline ends. This CDR3 has 13 residues. CDR3 region: CSVETNSGNTIYF. CDR3 nucleotide sequence: TGCAGCGTTGAGACCAACTCTGGAAACACCATATATTTT.

The chain carries TRBV27 and TRBJ1-4; TRBD1 is a possible D gene (5 bases). CDR3 size: 17 residues. Trimming took off 4 bases at V and 4 bases at J, with 19 bases between the two ends. Germline lookup yields CDR1 MNHEY and CDR2 SMNVEV (reference sequence). The CDR3 nucleotides are TGTGCCAGCAGTTCCCAGACACGGGGACGGCTTAATGAAAAACTGTTTTTT. It codes for CASSSQTRGRLNEKLFF. The whole variable domain, filled in from reference TRBV27 and TRBJ1-4, reads EAQVTQNPRYLITVTGKKLTVTCSQNMNHEYMSWYRQDPGLGLRQIYYSMNVEVTDKGDVPEGYKVSRKEKRNFPLILESPSPNQTSLYFCASSSQTRGRLNEKLFFGSGTQLSVL.

The chain combines TRBV6-5 with TRBJ1-4, with D possibly TRBD1 on 5 matching bases. The CDR3 is made up of 12 amino acids. V lost 5 bases, J lost 8 bases, and 9 bases lay in between. CDR1 and CDR2 (germline): MNHEY, SVGAGI. The CDR3, as DNA: TGTGCCAGCAGTCGGGACGACGAAAAACTGTTTTTT. Its protein product is CASSRDDEKLFF.

This clone occurred a few times. Other DNA sequences in this sample translate to the same CDR3. The chain links TRBV5-6 to TRBJ1-5; unclear D gene. Trimming cost V 4 bases and J 2 bases, with 7 bases left between them. This CDR3 region has 13 residues. CDR1 SGHDT and CDR2 YYEEEE come from the germline V gene. The CDR3 here is CASSLGRNQPQHF. The CDR3 DNA sequence: TGTGCCAGCAGCCTGGGCCGCAATCAGCCCCAGCATTTT.

CDR3 sequence: CASGLRGQGIPGELFF. The CDR3, as DNA: TGTGCTAGTGGTTTAAGGGGACAGGGGATTCCCGGGGAGCTGTTTTTT. The V call is TRBV12-5, the J call TRBJ2-2, with 10 bases aligning to TRBD1. CDR3 length equals 16 residues. CDR1 and CDR2 from the germline V gene are LGHNT and FRNRAP. The trim removed 3 bases at V and 6 bases at J, leaving 7 bases unmatched.

The chain links TRBV7-2 to TRBJ2-5; D gene ambiguous. V dropped 2 bases and J dropped 0 bases, with 7 bases sitting between them. CDR3 length: 14 residues. Germline assignment: CDR1 SGHTA and CDR2 FQGNSA. The CDR3 region is CASSLLGNQETQYF. The CDR3 DNA is TGTGCCAGCAGCTTACTCGGTAACCAAGAGACCCAGTACTTC.

This chain uses TRBV6-2 or TRBV6-3 with TRBJ2-5, with 9 bases lining up with TRBD2. CDR1 is MNHEY, CDR2 SVGEGT, per germline. There are 14 residues in the CDR3. Trimming at V came to 2 bases and at J to 3 bases, leaving 1 base not matched to a gene. The CDR3 DNA reads TGTGCCAGCAGTTACGGACTAGCGAAAGAGACCCAGTACTTC. Amino acids: CASSYGLAKETQYF.